A single sample is the source of the 2 T cell receptor beta chains below, sequenced in a study of blood T cell repertoires in COVID-19. Sequencing was performed with immunoSEQ multiplex PCR; in TCRdb, only in-frame clones are kept and a portion is missing. Altogether under 300,000 clones are present, 75% to 90% being singletons, with the ten largest covering roughly 0.92%. The sample consisted of peripheral blood. The source of these receptors is a woman in her thirties or forties who had recovered from COVID-19.

This chain uses TRBV5-4 with TRBJ2-5; D might be TRBD2 (7 bases). The CDR3 length is 15 residues. Looked up from germline, CDR1 is SGHNT and CDR2 is YYREEE (reference sequence). The germline V and J ends were trimmed by 1 base and 1 base, with 11 bases remaining between them. CDR3: CASSLPRGAQETQYF. The CDR3 nucleotides are TGTGCCAGCAGCTTGCCCCGGGGGGCCCAAGAGACCCAGTACTTC.

A single count supports this clone. The chain links TRBV2 to TRBJ2-2; TRBD1 might be the D (7 bases). With 5 bases removed from V and 4 bases from J, the gap between germline ends came to 14 bases. Germline CDR1 SNHLY, CDR2 FYNNEI. The CDR3 runs 15 residues. CDR3 loop: CASSSGTAGTGELFF. CDR3 nucleotide sequence: TGTGCCAGCAGTTCCGGGACAGCGGGCACCGGGGAGCTGTTTTTT.